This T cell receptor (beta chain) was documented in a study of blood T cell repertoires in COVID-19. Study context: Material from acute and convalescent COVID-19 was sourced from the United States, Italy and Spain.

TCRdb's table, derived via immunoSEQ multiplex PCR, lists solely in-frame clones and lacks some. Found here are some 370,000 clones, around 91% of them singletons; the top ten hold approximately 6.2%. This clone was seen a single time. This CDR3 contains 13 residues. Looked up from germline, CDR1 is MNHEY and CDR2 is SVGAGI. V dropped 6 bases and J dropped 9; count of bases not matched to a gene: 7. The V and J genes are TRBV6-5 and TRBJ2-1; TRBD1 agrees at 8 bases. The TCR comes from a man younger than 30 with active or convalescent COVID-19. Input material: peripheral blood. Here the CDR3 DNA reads TGTGCCAGCAGGGTAACAGGGGGTGGTGAGCAGTTCTTC. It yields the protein CASRVTGGGEQFF.